This entry lists 21 T cell receptor beta chains sequenced from one sample in a study of Graves' ophthalmopathy and Graves' hyperthyroidism. RNA transcripts were the template, and TCR beta CDR3 regions were amplified from them. First-round RT-PCR with HTBI primers preceded a second-round multiplex PCR. Each CDR3 protein is one row after TCRdb ran MiXCR on the multiplex PCR reads. The sample has some 350,000 distinct CDR3 sequences; 15% to 20% are singletons. Sequencing input: peripheral blood. These TCRs come from an adult woman with stable Graves' hyperthyroidism.

The table lists this clonotype with many counts. The J gene is TRBJ1-1, the V gene TRBV11-2; 9 bases agree with TRBD1. This CDR3 spans 15 amino acids. The V and J ends lost 5 bases and 3 bases, in that order; junction bases with no gene match: 7. The germline V gene has CDR1 SGHAT and CDR2 FQNNGV. CDR3 sequence: CASSLQGAKDTEAFF. In DNA form, the CDR3 reads TGTGCCAGCAGCCTACAGGGGGCGAAGGACACTGAAGCTTTCTTT. Complete variable domain (other parts from reference TRBV11-2 and TRBJ1-1): EAGVAQSPRYKIIEKRQSVAFWCNPISGHATLYWYQQILGQGPKLLIQFQNNGVVDDSQLPKDRFSAERLKGVDSTLKIQPAKLEDSAVYLCASSLQGAKDTEAFFGQGTRLTVV.

In this sample, this clonotype turned up many times. The CDR3 DNA reads TGTGCCAGCAGCTTGGCCCTCGACAGGGGTGAGACCCAGTACTTC. Translation: CASSLALDRGETQYF. The chain is built from TRBV5-5 and TRBJ2-5; 8 nucleotides match TRBD1. This CDR3 contains 15 residues. Trimming cost V 0 bases and J 5 bases; bases outside gene matches: 6. Germline V gene lookup returns CDR1 SGHKS and CDR2 YYEKEE (reference sequence).

This clonotype has at least ten counts. This chain uses TRBV11-2 with TRBJ2-7; D is ambiguous. V gave up 1 base and J gave up 2 bases, with 9 bases separating them. This CDR3 comprises 14 residues. The germline CDR1 and CDR2 sequences are SGHAT and FQNNGV. Written as DNA, the CDR3 is TGTGCCAGCAGCTTAGGCCCTCCGCCCTACGAGCAGTACTTC. Its protein is CASSLGPPPYEQYF.

This clonotype was detected ten times or more. The gene calls are TRBV12-3 or TRBV12-4 and TRBJ2-2, with TRBD1 matching 9 bases. The CDR3 is 15 amino acids. V was clipped by 7 bases and J by 5 bases; unmatched bases: 8. CDR3 residues: CASKPGTGYTGELFF. In DNA form, the CDR3 reads TGTGCCAGCAAGCCCGGGACAGGGTATACCGGGGAGCTGTTTTTT.

The table lists this clonotype with many counts. The rearrangement links TRBV4-3 to TRBJ2-2; D might be TRBD2 (5 bases). V was trimmed by 4 bases and J by 7 bases, leaving 16 bases between them. The CDR3 sequence is 15 residues long. Per the germline V gene, CDR1 is LGHNA and CDR2 is YSLEER. The CDR3 loop is CASSRQFTGIGELFF. CDR3 DNA sequence: TGCGCCAGCAGCCGGCAGTTCACGGGAATCGGGGAGCTGTTTTTT.

This clonotype has at least ten counts. J is TRBJ2-7 and V is TRBV28; no clear D. The CDR3 is 13 residues long. Germline V gene data show CDR1 as MDHEN and CDR2 as SYDVKM. Between the trimmed V and J ends, which lost 3 bases and 2 bases, there was a span of 8 bases. CDR3 coding DNA: TGTGCCAGCAGTTTCGGGCATACCTACGAGCAGTACTTC. Its translation: CASSFGHTYEQYF. Combining the CDR3 with reference TRBV28 and TRBJ2-7 gives the whole variable domain DVKVTQSSRYLVKRTGEKVFLECVQDMDHENMFWYRQDPGLGLRLIYFSYDVKMKEKGDIPEGYSVSREKKERFSLILESASTNQTSMYLCASSFGHTYEQYFGPGTRLTVT.

The rearrangement uses TRBV6-5 and TRBJ1-2, with D possibly TRBD1 on 5 matching bases. The CDR3 contains 13 residues. V lost 6 bases to trimming and J lost 7 bases, with 15 bases between them. Germline CDR1 MNHEY, CDR2 SVGAGI. The DNA for the CDR3 is TGTGCCAGCAGCTTAGGAGGGGTGGTTGGCTACACCTTC. It translates to CASSLGGVVGYTF.

This clonotype has only a few counts. The rearrangement joins TRBV20-1 to TRBJ2-4; 8 positions agree with TRBD1. The V and J ends lost 6 bases and 8 bases, in that order; junction bases with no gene match: 6. Germline CDR1 DFQATT, CDR2 SNEGSKA (reference sequence). The CDR3 is 12 residues long. CDR3 in amino acids: CSAKSGQDIQYF. The CDR3 DNA reads as TGCAGTGCCAAGTCGGGACAGGACATTCAGTACTTC.

This clonotype was recorded at least ten times. The chain has TRBV28 and TRBJ2-7; 7 bases fit TRBD2. The CDR3 runs 14 residues. V was clipped by 6 bases and J by 3 bases; unmatched bases: 8. Germline CDR1 MDHEN, CDR2 SYDVKM. For the CDR3, the DNA is TGTGCCAGCAGCTCCAAGCGGGGAATCTACGAGCAGTACTTC. The encoded protein is CASSSKRGIYEQYF.

This clonotype was observed at least ten times. The chain couples TRBV7-2 to TRBJ2-4; D is unclear. This CDR3 spans 13 amino acids. Per the germline V gene, CDR1 is SGHTA and CDR2 is FQGNSA. Trimming took off 2 bases at V and 7 bases at J, with 9 bases between the two ends. The CDR3 is CASSLILPNIQYF. CDR3 coding DNA: TGTGCCAGCAGCTTAATCCTCCCCAACATTCAGTACTTC. Combining the CDR3 with reference TRBV7-2 and TRBJ2-4 gives the whole variable domain GAGVSQSPSNKVTEKGKDVELRCDPISGHTALYWYRQSLGQGLEFLIYFQGNSAPDKSGLPSDRFSAERTGGSVSTLTIQRTQQEDSAVYLCASSLILPNIQYFGAGTRLSVL.

The chain has TRBV20-1 and TRBJ2-7; 7 positions agree with TRBD1. Germline assignment: CDR1 DFQATT and CDR2 SNEGSKA (reference sequence). The CDR3 runs to 14 residues. Trimming removed 4 bases from V and 2 bases from J; junction bases left unmatched: 8. The CDR3 bases are TGCAGTGCTAATTCATTTGACAGGGCCTACGAGCAGTACTTC. It yields the protein CSANSFDRAYEQYF.

There are many counts of this clonotype. This chain links TRBV20-1 with TRBJ2-7, with TRBD2 identical over 10 bases. J lost 0 bases, V lost 6 bases, and 5 bases had no gene match. The length of the CDR3 is 14 residues. CDR1 is DFQATT, CDR2 SNEGSKA, per germline (reference sequence). CDR3 in DNA: TGCAGTGCCCATAGCGGGAGGAGCTCCTACGAGCAGTACTTC. Translated, it gives CSAHSGRSSYEQYF.

This clonotype was detected many times. The chain joins TRBV6-2 or TRBV6-3 to TRBJ2-7, with 8 bases aligning to TRBD1. Trimming cost V 0 bases and J 1 base; bases outside gene matches: 5. The CDR3 length is 16 residues. Per the germline V gene, CDR1 is MNHEY and CDR2 is SVGEGT. CDR3 region: CASSYSRDRQSYEQYF. DNA for the CDR3: TGTGCCAGCAGTTACTCTAGGGACAGGCAATCCTACGAGCAGTACTTC.

This clonotype has at least ten counts. The V call is TRBV28, the J call TRBJ2-5; D is unclear. This CDR3 is built from 15 residues. Trimming pared 4 bases from V and 0 bases from J, leaving 12 bases between. Germline loops: CDR1 MDHEN, CDR2 SYDVKM. For the CDR3, the DNA is TGTGCCAGCAGTTGGTGGGGAAAAAACCAAGAGACCCAGTACTTC. Translation: CASSWWGKNQETQYF.

Ten or more counts support this clonotype. This chain connects TRBV13 to TRBJ2-5, with 9 positions matching TRBD2. The V gene's germline CDR1 is PRHDT and CDR2 FYEKMQ (reference sequence). Trimming removed 6 bases from V and 1 base from J; junction bases left unmatched: 3. This CDR3 has 14 residues. The CDR3 here is CASSAGGFQETQYF. Written as DNA, the CDR3 is TGTGCCAGCAGTGCGGGAGGGTTCCAAGAGACCCAGTACTTC. Filled out from reference TRBV13 and TRBJ2-5, the complete variable domain reads AAGVIQSPRHLIKEKRETATLKCYPIPRHDTVYWYQQGPGQDPQFLISFYEKMQSDKGSIPDRFSAQQFSDYHSELNMSSLELGDSALYFCASSAGGFQETQYFGPGTRLLVL.

There are many counts of this clonotype. The chain is built from TRBV28 and TRBJ1-2; the match to TRBD1 covers 9 bases. V gave up 6 bases and J gave up 3 bases; unmatched junction bases: 2. The CDR3 runs to 13 residues. Germline CDR1 and CDR2: MDHEN and SYDVKM. The CDR3 protein is CASRRDRDYGYTF. The CDR3 DNA is TGTGCCAGCAGACGGGACAGGGACTATGGCTACACCTTC.

This clonotype showed up many times. This chain links TRBV20-1 with TRBJ2-7, with 8 bases fitting TRBD1. The CDR3 has 15 amino acids. Germline lookup yields CDR1 DFQATT and CDR2 SNEGSKA (reference sequence). The J segment lost 0 bases and the V segment lost 0 bases, leaving 4 bases of the junction unmatched. The CDR3 DNA is TGCAGTGCTAGAGATGGACAGGGCAGCTCCTACGAGCAGTACTTC. This codes for CSARDGQGSSYEQYF.

This clonotype was seen many times. V usage is TRBV12-3 or TRBV12-4 and J usage is TRBJ2-7; TRBD2 matches 7 bases. The CDR3 is 18 residues long. V shed 5 bases and J 0 bases; nucleotides not matched to a gene: 16. CDR3 sequence reads: CASSIGLAEGFSSYEQYF. CDR3 nucleotide sequence: TGTGCCAGCAGTATAGGGCTAGCGGAGGGTTTCAGCTCCTACGAGCAGTACTTC.

This clonotype was seen ten or more times. V gene TRBV28 combines with J gene TRBJ1-5; D gene ambiguous. Trimming left V 10 bases short and J 1 base short, with 8 bases between. Per the germline V gene, CDR1 is MDHEN and CDR2 is SYDVKM. This CDR3 is built from 12 residues. The CDR3 bases are TGTGCCACCTCAGGAAGCAATCAGCCCCAGCATTTT. Protein: CATSGSNQPQHF. The complete variable domain, with remaining parts taken from reference TRBV28 and TRBJ1-5, reads DVKVTQSSRYLVKRTGEKVFLECVQDMDHENMFWYRQDPGLGLRLIYFSYDVKMKEKGDIPEGYSVSREKKERFSLILESASTNQTSMYLCATSGSNQPQHFGDGTRLSIL.

This sequence joins TRBV27 and TRBJ1-2; 8 bases line up with TRBD1. V trimming: 2 bases; J trimming: 4 bases; junction bases outside the gene matches: 6. Germline loops: CDR1 MNHEY, CDR2 SMNVEV (reference sequence). This CDR3 has 15 amino acids. CDR3 bases: TGTGCCAGCAGTTTAGGGACAGGCGGGCTCTATGGCTACACCTTC. Its protein is CASSLGTGGLYGYTF.

This clonotype was counted a few times. The rearrangement uses TRBV5-1 and TRBJ1-2; 8 bases are a match to TRBD1. Trimming at V came to 3 bases and at J to 8 bases, leaving 12 bases not matched to a gene. Germline CDR1 reads SGHRS; CDR2 reads YFSETQ. This CDR3 comprises 15 residues. CDR3 region: CASSWGSGGAKGYTF. In DNA form, the CDR3 reads TGCGCCAGCAGCTGGGGGTCAGGGGGCGCGAAAGGCTACACCTTC.